This paragraph covers one T cell receptor beta chain sequence. The target antigen is unknown. Since a much larger clone is just one base distant, this may be a read error. This entry is derived from a study of T cell repertoires in cytomegalovirus infection. Across the whole study: Through public TCR beta signatures, both CMV infection and matching HLA type were indicated. General study findings and limits: Dominating the ex vivo response were TCR beta clonotypes that were CMV-specific and HLA-C-restricted.

V lost 2 bases to trimming and J lost 3 bases, with 8 bases between them. This CDR3 region has 14 residues. Looked up from germline, CDR1 is SEHNR and CDR2 is FQNEAQ (reference sequence). TCRdb analysed the reads with MiXCR anew, one entry per CDR3 protein. The sample includes 200,000 to 250,000 distinct CDR3 sequences, approximately 22% seen only once; the top ten take roughly 18%. This clonotype originated in a human donor in good health (CMV status not recorded). Some clones in this sample may be carry-over from other donors' samples. Sequenced: CD8+ T cells from PBMCs. This chain connects TRBV7-9 to TRBJ2-1; maybe TRBD2 (6 bases). The chain's CDR3 is CASSLKEGYNEQFF. In nucleotides, the CDR3 is TGTGCCAGCAGCTTAAAGGAGGGCTACAATGAGCAGTTCTTC.